The T cell receptor beta chain described here comes from a study of T cells in Graves' hyperthyroidism and ophthalmopathy. As regards this clonotype: The junction departs from the called germline gene at one end, perhaps through a read error.

From RNA transcripts, TCR beta CDR3 regions were amplified. First-round RT-PCR targeting the TCR CDR3 was performed with the HTBI primer set. TCRdb fed the multiplex PCR reads into MiXCR, producing one record per CDR3 protein. The sample consists of 490,000 or so distinct CDR3 sequences, about 22% of them appearing once. Germline loops: CDR1 LNHNV, CDR2 YYDKDF (reference sequence). This CDR3 contains 17 residues. This receptor was taken from a woman in her seventies with Graves' ophthalmopathy. Specimen: blood. The genes are TRBV15 and TRBJ2-7, with D maybe TRBD2 (6 bases). The CDR3 coding sequence is TGTGCCACCAGCAGAGAGCCCAGCGGGCTACAAACTTACGTGCAGTACTTC. It yields the protein CATSREPSGLQTYVQYF.